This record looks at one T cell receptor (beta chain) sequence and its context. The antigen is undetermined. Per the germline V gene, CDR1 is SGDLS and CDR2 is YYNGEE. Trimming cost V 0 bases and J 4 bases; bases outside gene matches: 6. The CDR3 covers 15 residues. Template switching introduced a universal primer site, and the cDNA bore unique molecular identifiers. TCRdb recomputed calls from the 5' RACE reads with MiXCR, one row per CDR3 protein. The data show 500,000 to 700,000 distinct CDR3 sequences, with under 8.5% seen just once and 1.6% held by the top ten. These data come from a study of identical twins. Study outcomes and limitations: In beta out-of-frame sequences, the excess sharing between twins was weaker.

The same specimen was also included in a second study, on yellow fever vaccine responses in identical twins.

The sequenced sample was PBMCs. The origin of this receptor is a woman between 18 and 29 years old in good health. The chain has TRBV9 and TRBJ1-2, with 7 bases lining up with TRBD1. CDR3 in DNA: TGTGCCAGCAGCGTAGGAGGGGGCACGGGCTATGGCTACACCTTC. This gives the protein CASSVGGGTGYGYTF.